One sample yielded the 12 T cell receptor beta chains listed below, sequenced in a study of Tregs in tolerant kidney transplant recipients. Here immunoSEQ multiplex PCR was the method, and the copy in TCRdb shows in-frame clones only, minus some. The repertoire holds 84,000 or so clones, with 90% to 95% as singletons. Related graft donors supplied nonmyeloablative bone marrow transplants, and mixed chimerism was transient. The specimen was CD4+ T cells from blood (PBMCs), collected 12 months after the transplant. Receptors originate from a human patient who received a combined kidney and bone marrow transplant. The graft donor may have contributed some T cells.

The V gene is TRBV4-3, the J gene TRBJ2-2, with 7 bases that match TRBD2. V lost 4 bases and J lost 3; bases outside the gene matches: 5. CDR3 length equals 15 residues. Germline-derived CDR1 and CDR2 are LGHNA and YSLEER. The CDR3 DNA follows: TGCGCCAGCAGCCGGATTAGCGGGTACACCGGGGAGCTGTTTTTT. Protein sequence: CASSRISGYTGELFF.

The gene calls are TRBV7-2 and TRBJ2-5, with D perhaps matching TRBD1 (6 bases). Germline values: CDR1 SGHTA, CDR2 FQGNSA. The V and J ends lost 2 bases and 2 bases respectively, with 15 bases between them. The CDR3 is 16 residues long. Here the CDR3 reads CASSLNRPGQQETQYF. In DNA form, the CDR3 reads TGTGCCAGCAGCTTAAATCGTCCGGGACAACAAGAGACCCAGTACTTC.

This rearrangement joins TRBV5-4 to TRBJ2-1, with 10 positions matching TRBD2. The CDR3 covers 16 residues. Germline V gene lookup returns CDR1 SGHNT and CDR2 YYREEE (reference sequence). Trimming at V came to 4 bases and at J to 8 bases, leaving 12 bases not matched to a gene. The CDR3 region has the DNA TGTGCCAGCAGCCCGACTAGCGGGCCCAAGGTGGATGAGCAGTTCTTC. It codes for CASSPTSGPKVDEQFF.

The chain employs TRBV5-4 and TRBJ2-1, with D possibly matching TRBD1 (6 bases). Germline loops: CDR1 SGHNT, CDR2 YYREEE (reference sequence). This CDR3 spans 17 amino acids. Trimming left V 2 bases short and J 7 bases short, with 22 bases between. CDR3 DNA: TGTGCCAGCAGCTTAAAAACAGGGAGTGGGGTTTTTAATGAGCAGTTCTTC. Protein: CASSLKTGSGVFNEQFF.

The chain recombines TRBV14 with TRBJ1-4; D call uncertain. CDR3 size: 15 residues. CDR1 and CDR2 (germline): SGHDN, FVKESK. V lost 3 bases, J lost 4 bases, and 12 bases lay in between. DNA of the CDR3: TGTGCCAGCAGCCAGCAGGCCCTCTATAATGAAAAACTGTTTTTT. Amino acid sequence: CASSQQALYNEKLFF.

The sample holds a few counts of this clone. The chain joins TRBV10-3 to TRBJ2-7, with 7 bases fitting TRBD2. V trimming: 10 bases; J trimming: 4 bases; junction bases outside the gene matches: 10. The CDR3 runs 13 residues. In germline, CDR1 is ENHRY, CDR2 SYGVKD. The CDR3 sequence: CASGSGIGYEQYF. The CDR3 nucleotides are TGTGCCAGCGGCAGCGGGATTGGGTACGAGCAGTACTTC.

V gene TRBV5-1 combines with J gene TRBJ2-5; 11 nucleotides align to TRBD2. This CDR3 is built from 16 residues. V gave up 4 bases and J gave up 3 bases; unmatched junction bases: 8. CDR1 is SGHRS and CDR2 is YFSETQ in the germline V gene. CDR3 sequence: CASSRATSGIEETQYF. In DNA form, the CDR3 reads TGCGCCAGCAGCCGGGCGACTAGCGGGATAGAAGAGACCCAGTACTTC. Complete variable domain (other parts from reference TRBV5-1 and TRBJ2-5): KAGVTQTPRYLIKTRGQQVTLSCSPISGHRSVSWYQQTPGQGLQFLFEYFSETQRNKGNFPGRFSGRQFSNSRSEMNVSTLELGDSALYLCASSRATSGIEETQYFGPGTRLLVL.

V and J are TRBV7-2 and TRBJ2-7; 9 bases fit TRBD2. Trimming took 2 bases from V and 2 from J; bases not matched to a gene: 4. The CDR3 loop spans 15 amino acids. Per germline, CDR1 SGHTA and CDR2 FQGNSA. CDR3 sequence (DNA): TGTGCCAGCAGCTTACTAGCGGGACTTACCTACGAGCAGTACTTC. Its translation: CASSLLAGLTYEQYF.

The genes are TRBV11-2 and TRBJ1-5; 7 positions match TRBD1. V was pared by 5 bases and J by 5 bases, with 9 bases of the junction left unmatched. Germline V gene data show CDR1 as SGHAT and CDR2 as FQNNGV. CDR3 length: 15 amino acids. DNA for the CDR3: TGTGCCAGCAGCAAAGGGACAGCGAGGGATCAGCCCCAGCATTTT. This gives the protein CASSKGTARDQPQHF.

The rearrangement joins TRBV7-9 to TRBJ1-2; 7 bases are shared with TRBD1. Germline assignment: CDR1 SEHNR and CDR2 FQNEAQ (reference sequence). The J segment lost 2 bases and the V segment lost 3 bases, leaving 6 bases of the junction unmatched. The CDR3 spans 15 residues. CDR3 bases: TGTGCCAGCAGCTTGGGGACAGACTTAAACTATGGCTACACCTTC. This encodes CASSLGTDLNYGYTF.

The V and J genes are TRBV9 and TRBJ2-5; TRBD2 matches at 11 bases. The CDR3 length is 14 residues. Germline trimming cut 4 bases from V and 5 bases from J; bases unmatched to any gene: 4. Germline values: CDR1 SGDLS, CDR2 YYNGEE. The CDR3 region has the DNA TGTGCCAGCAGCCTGGGACTAGCGGTCGAGACCCAGTACTTC. This gives the protein CASSLGLAVETQYF.

J is TRBJ2-7 and V is TRBV6-6; no firm D call. There are 14 residues in the CDR3. Between the trimmed V and J ends, which lost 2 bases and 2 bases, there was a span of 10 bases. Germline-derived CDR1 and CDR2 are MNHNY and SVGAGI (reference sequence). CDR3 protein: CASSYLLGAYEQYF. The CDR3 coding sequence is TGTGCCAGCAGTTACCTCTTAGGAGCCTACGAGCAGTACTTC.